Following are 20 T cell receptor beta chains from one sample sequenced in a study of cytomegalovirus exposure and HLA in healthy donors. The PCR had 60 Vbeta and 13 Jbeta primers. Only in-frame clones appear in the TCRdb table, and some are missing; sequencing was by immunoSEQ multiplex PCR. In all, the sample yields fewer than 150,000 clones. The sample was PBMCs. All receptors derive from a woman in her fifties or sixties in good health and CMV-seronegative.

V usage is TRBV6-6 and J usage is TRBJ1-1; 8 positions agree with TRBD1. This CDR3 has 12 amino acids. V trimming: 7 bases; J trimming: 11 bases; junction bases outside the gene matches: 9. Germline lookup yields CDR1 MNHNY and CDR2 SVGAGI (reference sequence). CDR3 sequence (DNA): TGTGCCAGCATCCTACAGGGGGTTGATGCTTTCTTT. It translates to CASILQGVDAFF.

The chain joins TRBV4-1 to TRBJ2-5; 11 bases fit TRBD2. The CDR3 is 16 residues long. Germline V gene sequence: CDR1 MGHRA, CDR2 YSYEKL. V shed 0 bases and J 1 base; nucleotides not matched to a gene: 1. CDR3 sequence (DNA): TGCGCCAGCAGCCAAGATGGACTAGCGGGCCAAGAGACCCAGTACTTC. This codes for CASSQDGLAGQETQYF.

The V gene is TRBV28, the J gene TRBJ2-6; TRBD1 is a possible D gene (5 bases). V lost 4 bases, J lost 0 bases, and 7 bases lay in between. The CDR3 loop spans 15 amino acids. CDR1 MDHEN and CDR2 SYDVKM come from the germline V gene. The CDR3 DNA reads TGTGCCAGCAGTTCAGACAGCTCTGGGGCCAACGTCCTGACTTTC. Its translation: CASSSDSSGANVLTF.

V is TRBV6-1 and J is TRBJ2-7; TRBD1 might be the D (6 bases). The CDR3 has 16 amino acids. Trimming left V 2 bases short and J 3 bases short, with 17 bases between. Germline values: CDR1 MNHNS, CDR2 SASEGT. CDR3 region: CASSEPGQLIHYEQYF. CDR3 bases: TGTGCCAGCAGTGAACCCGGACAGCTTATTCACTACGAGCAGTACTTC.

The V gene is TRBV5-1, the J gene TRBJ1-5; 10 positions match TRBD1. Looked up from germline, CDR1 is SGHRS and CDR2 is YFSETQ. The CDR3 is made up of 15 amino acids. The junction had 1 base not matched to a gene; V was cut back by 0 bases and J by 4 bases. The CDR3 coding sequence is TGCGCCAGCAGCTTGGGACAGGGGGCGAATCAGCCCCAGCATTTT. Its protein is CASSLGQGANQPQHF.

The chain has TRBV29-1 and TRBJ2-7, with 9 bases fitting TRBD2. CDR1 is SQVTM, CDR2 ANQGSEA, per germline. Trimming at V came to 4 bases and at J to 6 bases, leaving 10 bases not matched to a gene. This CDR3 comprises 14 residues. The DNA of the CDR3 is TGCAGCGTTGCCGTAGCGGGGGTTTGGCCCGAGCAGTACTTC. The encoded protein is CSVAVAGVWPEQYF.

The chain couples TRBV12-2 to TRBJ1-5; TRBD1 is the table's D call and was not checked against the DNA. TRBV12-2 is shown as a pseudogene. The CDR3 totals 18 residues. As DNA, the CDR3 is TGTGCAAGTCGCCCTCGGACCACAGGGCGTTTAAGCAATCAGCCCCAGCATTTT. Its translation is CASRPRTTGRLSNQPQHF.

This chain uses TRBV6-5 with TRBJ2-1, with 9 bases matching TRBD2. Germline V gene data show CDR1 as MNHEY and CDR2 as SVGAGI. CDR3 length: 15 amino acids. With V trimmed by 6 bases and J by 0 bases, 3 bases remained unmatched. CDR3 coding DNA: TGTGCCAGCAGCCCACTAGCGGGCTCCTACAATGAGCAGTTCTTC. This gives the protein CASSPLAGSYNEQFF.

V usage is TRBV2 and J usage is TRBJ2-1, with 14 bases aligning to TRBD2. CDR3 length: 16 residues. With 5 bases clipped from V and 5 bases from J, the junction kept 5 bases outside the gene matches. Germline-derived CDR1 and CDR2 are SNHLY and FYNNEI. The CDR3 bases are TGTGCCAGCAGTTGGGGACTAGCGGGGGATCACAATGAGCAGTTCTTC. This gives the protein CASSWGLAGDHNEQFF.

The chain joins TRBV6-6 to TRBJ1-2; D is unclear. The V end lost 6 bases, the J end lost 5 bases, and 10 bases lay between the germline ends. The germline V gene has CDR1 MNHNY and CDR2 SVGAGI (reference sequence). This CDR3 is 12 amino acids long. DNA of the CDR3: TGTGCCAGCAGCCCCGACAATTATGGCTACACCTTC. Translating it yields CASSPDNYGYTF.

This chain uses TRBV7-9 with TRBJ2-6; D is possibly TRBD1 (5 bases). V shed 4 bases and J shed 0 bases, with 7 bases lying between them. The CDR3 extends over 15 amino acids. Germline CDR1 and CDR2: SEHNR and FQNEAQ (reference sequence). CDR3 amino acids: CASSSRVSGANVLTF. CDR3 bases: TGTGCCAGCAGCTCCAGGGTCTCTGGGGCCAACGTCCTGACTTTC.

V usage is TRBV19 and J usage is TRBJ1-3, with D possibly being TRBD1 (5 bases). The germline V gene has CDR1 LNHDA and CDR2 SQIVND (reference sequence). This CDR3 has 13 residues. V was clipped by 7 bases and J by 1 base, with 8 bases between them. The CDR3 protein is CASTQGSGNTIYF. For the CDR3, the DNA is TGTGCCAGTACCCAGGGATCTGGAAACACCATATATTTT.

The V and J genes are TRBV15 and TRBJ1-2; perhaps TRBD1 as D (5 bases). The CDR3 totals 15 residues. Trimming pared 4 bases from V and 8 bases from J, leaving 20 bases between. Germline CDR1 is LNHNV and CDR2 is YYDKDF (reference sequence). CDR3 loop: CATSTGRGLVTGYTF. The CDR3 DNA reads as TGTGCCACCAGCACCGGTAGGGGACTCGTCACGGGCTACACCTTC.

The rearrangement links TRBV7-3 to TRBJ2-3, with 8 bases lining up with TRBD2. The junction had 13 bases not matched to a gene; V was cut back by 5 bases and J by 6 bases. The CDR3 is 16 amino acids. Germline V CDR1 and CDR2: SGHTA, FQGTGA. The CDR3 DNA is TGTGCCAGCAGCCCACGGACTAGCCGTAGTATTGATACGCAGTATTTT. The encoded protein is CASSPRTSRSIDTQYF.

V and J are TRBV5-1 and TRBJ1-1; D is perhaps TRBD1 (5 bases). Trimming left V 1 base short and J 3 bases short, with 25 bases between. The CDR3 covers 19 residues. CDR1 and CDR2 (germline): SGHRS, YFSETQ. The CDR3 reads CASSLFSGRGGALYTEAFF. Here the CDR3 DNA reads TGCGCCAGCAGCTTGTTTTCGGGCCGGGGAGGGGCACTCTACACTGAAGCTTTCTTT.

The CDR3 DNA reads as TGTGCCTGGAGTGTGATGGGGACTAGCGGGAACTACGAGCAGTACTTC. Protein sequence: CAWSVMGTSGNYEQYF. The V call is TRBV30, the J call TRBJ2-7; 13 bases are a match to TRBD2. V lost 0 bases to trimming and J lost 3 bases; unmatched junction nucleotides: 5. The CDR3 length is 16 residues. CDR1 is GTSNPN, CDR2 SVGIG, per germline (reference sequence).

V gene TRBV9 combines with J gene TRBJ2-7; no clear D. The CDR3 consists of 14 residues. Germline lookup yields CDR1 SGDLS and CDR2 YYNGEE. Trimming shortened V by 0 bases and J by 1 base, and 8 bases separated the two germline ends. In nucleotides, the CDR3 is TGTGCCAGCAGCGTAGGAGCAGGATCCTACGAGCAGTACTTC. Residues: CASSVGAGSYEQYF.

The rearrangement uses TRBV30 and TRBJ1-1; 7 nucleotides align to TRBD1. Losses at the gene ends were 8 bases for V and 4 bases for J; bases not matched to a gene: 4. This CDR3 is 11 amino acids long. CDR1 and CDR2 (germline): GTSNPN, SVGIG (reference sequence). Written as DNA, the CDR3 is TGTGCCGGGGCAGGGGGCACTGAAGCTTTCTTT. Its translation: CAGAGGTEAFF. Filled out from reference TRBV30 and TRBJ1-1, the complete variable domain reads SQTIHQWPATLVQPVGSPLSLECTVEGTSNPNLYWYRQAAGRGLQLLFYSVGIGQISSEVPQNLSASRPQDRQFILSSKKLLLSDSGFYLCAGAGGTEAFFGQGTRLTVV.

The chain carries TRBV28 and TRBJ1-1, with TRBD1 as a possible D gene (6 bases). The germline V gene encodes CDR1 MDHEN and CDR2 SYDVKM. CDR3 length equals 14 residues. V was pared by 6 bases and J by 2 bases, with 13 bases between. Here the CDR3 reads CASRRGGANTEAFF. DNA of the CDR3: TGTGCCAGCAGGAGGGGGGGGGCAAACACTGAAGCTTTCTTT. The full variable domain, completed using reference TRBV28 and TRBJ1-1, is DVKVTQSSRYLVKRTGEKVFLECVQDMDHENMFWYRQDPGLGLRLIYFSYDVKMKEKGDIPEGYSVSREKKERFSLILESASTNQTSMYLCASRRGGANTEAFFGQGTRLTVV.

V usage is TRBV27 and J usage is TRBJ2-7; 12 nucleotides agree with TRBD1. CDR1 MNHEY and CDR2 SMNVEV come from the germline V gene (reference sequence). J was trimmed by 3 bases and V by 6 bases; bases with no gene match: 15. The CDR3 covers 18 residues. The CDR3 DNA is TGTGCCAGCAGCTTGTTTGGGACAGGGGGCCAAATGGTCTACGAGCAGTACTTC. This sequence encodes CASSLFGTGGQMVYEQYF.